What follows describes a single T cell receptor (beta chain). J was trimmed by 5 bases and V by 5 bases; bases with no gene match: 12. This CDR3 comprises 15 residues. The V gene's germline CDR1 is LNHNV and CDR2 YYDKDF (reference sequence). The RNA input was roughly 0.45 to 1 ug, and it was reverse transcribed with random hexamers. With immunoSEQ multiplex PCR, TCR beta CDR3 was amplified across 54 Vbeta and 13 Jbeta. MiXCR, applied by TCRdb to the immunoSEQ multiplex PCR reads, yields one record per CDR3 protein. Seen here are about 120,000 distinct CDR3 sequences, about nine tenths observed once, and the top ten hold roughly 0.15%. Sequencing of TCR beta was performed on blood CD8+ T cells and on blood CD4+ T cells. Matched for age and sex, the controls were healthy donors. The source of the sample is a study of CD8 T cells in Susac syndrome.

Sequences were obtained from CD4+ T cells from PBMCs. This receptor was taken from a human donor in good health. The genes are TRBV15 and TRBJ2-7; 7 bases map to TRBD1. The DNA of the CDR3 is TGTGCCACCAGCGGGGTCTCGACAGGGAGCCACGAGCAGTACTTC. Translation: CATSGVSTGSHEQYF.